The 2 T cell receptor beta chains below all came from one sample that was sequenced in a study of blood T cell repertoires in COVID-19. Profiled with immunoSEQ multiplex PCR; TCRdb holds only in-frame clones, not every one. The repertoire includes under 200,000 clones, about four fifths of them detected once, and 6.9% sits in the top ten. Sample: peripheral blood. These receptor sequences come from a man aged 55 to 70 with acute or convalescent COVID-19.

The rearrangement uses TRBV6-5 and TRBJ1-1; 8 bases match TRBD1. The CDR3 runs 16 residues. V trimming: 2 bases; J trimming: 1 base; junction bases outside the gene matches: 6. The germline CDR1 and CDR2 sequences are MNHEY and SVGAGI. Written as DNA, the CDR3 is TGTGCCAGCAGTTACGTCGCAGGGGGCCGGAACACTGAAGCTTTCTTT. It codes for CASSYVAGGRNTEAFF.

V gene TRBV15 combines with J gene TRBJ2-3, with 8 bases fitting TRBD1. Trimming cost V 4 bases and J 4 bases; bases outside gene matches: 7. The germline CDR1 and CDR2 sequences are LNHNV and YYDKDF (reference sequence). The CDR3 is 15 amino acids. In DNA form, the CDR3 reads TGTGCCACCAGCAACCCGGACAGGGTTTCAGATACGCAGTATTTT. This gives the protein CATSNPDRVSDTQYF.